These T cell receptor beta chains were read from a single sample in a study of blood T cell repertoires in COVID-19. Data came from immunoSEQ multiplex PCR; TCRdb stores just in-frame clones and leaves some out. The table includes some 110,000 clones, around 80% detected once. Sequences were obtained from peripheral blood. The receptors stem from an older man with acute or convalescent COVID-19. CDR3s include the opening cysteine and the closing phenylalanine or tryptophan. A D gene is named only where the DNA matches it firmly. Not all rows give a size; the values are once, few, many and, for expanded clones, a class.

D gene	clone size	V gene	CDR3 length	J gene	CDR3 DNA	CDR3 protein
-	-	TRBV5-1	14	TRBJ1-2	TGCGCCAGCAGCTTAGGGCCAGGGGCCTATGGCTACACCTTC	CASSLGPGAYGYTF
TRBD1	few	TRBV7-2	15	TRBJ1-4	TGTGCCAGCAGCTTAGCGCGACAGGGGAATGAAAAACTGTTTTTT	CASSLARQGNEKLFF
TRBD2	once	TRBV6-5	16	TRBJ2-3	TGTGCCAGCAGTTACCAGCCTACGGGGGGTACAGATACGCAGTATTTT	CASSYQPTGGTDTQYF
TRBD1	-	TRBV28	15	TRBJ1-5	TGTGCCAGCAGTTCCGGACAGGGGCCACATCAGCCCCAGCATTTT	CASSSGQGPHQPQHF
-	-	TRBV19	17	TRBJ1-2	TGTGCCAGTAGTATAGGGGGACTGGATTTCTCTAACTATGGCTACACCTTC	CASSIGGLDFSNYGYTF
-	-	TRBV7-2	18	TRBJ1-3	TGTGCCAGCAGCTTAGAAGGGGTCACCCTGTTAGATGGAAACACCATATATTTT	CASSLEGVTLLDGNTIYF
TRBD2	few	TRBV4-1	15	TRBJ2-1	TGCGCCAGCAGCCAGACGGGGGGGCCATACAATGAGCAGTTCTTC	CASSQTGGPYNEQFF
TRBD1	-	TRBV28	16	TRBJ2-7	TGTGCCAGCAGTTTACCCAAGGGACAGGGGTGGGACGAGCAGTACTTC	CASSLPKGQGWDEQYF
-	-	TRBV6-5	16	TRBJ2-3	TGTGCCAGCAGTTACTCGAATTGGCCATCCACAGATACGCAGTATTTT	CASSYSNWPSTDTQYF
TRBD1	-	TRBV28	16	TRBJ2-2	TGTGCCAGCAGTTTATCCGGGACAGGGTGGGGCGGGGAGCTGTTTTTT	CASSLSGTGWGGELFF
TRBD1	once	TRBV6-5	15	TRBJ2-7	TGTGCCAGCAGTTACAGCGGACAGGGGGCTTACGAGCAGTACTTC	CASSYSGQGAYEQYF
TRBD1	-	TRBV28	14	TRBJ1-5	TGTGCCAGCAGTTTTGGGGACAGGGTCAGGCCCCAGCATTTT	CASSFGDRVRPQHF
TRBD1	-	TRBV6-5	14	TRBJ1-6	TGTGCCAGCAGGACAACAGGGGGGATTTCACCCCTCCACTTT	CASRTTGGISPLHF
TRBD1	once	TRBV19	15	TRBJ2-7	TGTGCCAGTACCTTCTCGACAGGGTCGACCTACGAGCAGTACTTC	CASTFSTGSTYEQYF
TRBD2	-	TRBV28	18	TRBJ2-2	TGTGCCAGCAGCTCCGCAGGGAGCGGGAGGGCCCGCACCGGGGAGCTGTTTTTT	CASSSAGSGRARTGELFF
-	once	TRBV2	10	TRBJ1-5	TGTGCCAGCTGGGGCCAGCCCCAGCATTTT	CASWGQPQHF
-	-	TRBV7-3	13	TRBJ2-7	TGTGCCAGCAGCTTAACTAGCGGCTCCGAGCAGTACTTC	CASSLTSGSEQYF
-	-	TRBV23-1	10	TRBJ2-5	TGCGCCAGGTTTAGAGAGACCCAGTACTTC	CARFRETQYF
TRBD1	-	TRBV2	15	TRBJ1-5	TGTGCCAGCAAAGACAGGGGGCTTAGCAATCAGCCCCAGCATTTT	CASKDRGLSNQPQHF
-	-	TRBV6-5	15	TRBJ2-7	TGTGCCAGCAGTTACTCTTTCACTAGCTCCTACGAGCAGTACTTC	CASSYSFTSSYEQYF
-	-	TRBV19	14	TRBJ2-7	TGTGCCAGTAGCCTTGACACTGGCTCCTACGAGCAGTACTTC	CASSLDTGSYEQYF
TRBD1	-	TRBV5-1	16	TRBJ2-5	TGCGCCAGCAGCTTGGGGACAGGGGCCCACCAAGAGACCCAGTACTTC	CASSLGTGAHQETQYF
TRBD1	-	TRBV28	16	TRBJ2-1	TGTGCCAGCAGCTCACCGGGACAGAAAGGGGTCAATGAGCAGTTCTTC	CASSSPGQKGVNEQFF
-	-	TRBV6-2/TRBV6-3	15	TRBJ2-2	TGTGCCAGCAGTCGGCTGGGGGCGCCGACCGGGGAGCTGTTTTTT	CASSRLGAPTGELFF
TRBD2	-	TRBV19	17	TRBJ2-2	TGTGCCAGTAGTATAGAAATAGCGGGAGGCGGCGCCGGGGAGCTGTTTTTT	CASSIEIAGGGAGELFF
TRBD1	-	TRBV7-2	14	TRBJ2-7	TGTGCCAGCAGCCAGACAGGGGGTTTATACGAGCAGTACTTC	CASSQTGGLYEQYF
TRBD2	once	TRBV18	18	TRBJ2-2	TGTGCCAGCTCACTGCGGACTAGCGGGAGCCGGGGCACCGGGGAGCTGTTTTTT	CASSLRTSGSRGTGELFF